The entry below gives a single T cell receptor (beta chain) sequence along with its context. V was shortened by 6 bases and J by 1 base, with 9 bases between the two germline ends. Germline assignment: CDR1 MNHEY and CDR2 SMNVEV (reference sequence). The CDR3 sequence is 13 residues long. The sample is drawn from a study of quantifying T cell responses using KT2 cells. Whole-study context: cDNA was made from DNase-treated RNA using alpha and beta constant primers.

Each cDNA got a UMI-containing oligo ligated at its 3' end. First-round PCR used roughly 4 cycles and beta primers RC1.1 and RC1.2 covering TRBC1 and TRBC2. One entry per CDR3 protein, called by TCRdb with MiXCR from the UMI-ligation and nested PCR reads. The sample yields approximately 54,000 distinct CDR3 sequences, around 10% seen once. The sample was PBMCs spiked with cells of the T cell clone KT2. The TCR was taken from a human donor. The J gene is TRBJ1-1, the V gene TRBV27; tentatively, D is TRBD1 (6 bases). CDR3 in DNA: TGTGCCAGCAGAAACAGGGAGAACACTGAAGCTTTCTTT. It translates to CASRNRENTEAFF.